Shown below are 16 T cell receptor beta chains from a single sample sequenced in a study (dated by TCRdb to about 2016). Receptors were amplified or captured by RT-PCR. Sequenced on an Illumina MiSeq. TCRdb trimmed the raw reads at Q25, called clones with MiXCR and kept productive beta chains. Under each unique CDR3 protein, matching rows form one entry showing the most common genes and DNA. The sample table lists around 200 distinct CDR3 sequences, 90% of them with a count of one. About 19% of the sample is held by the ten biggest clonotypes. The material sequenced was memory CD4+ T cells from salivary gland. The receptors were gathered from a female donor with primary Sjogren's syndrome.

To note about this clonotype: One end of the junction does not line up with germline, which may come from a read error. This beta chain is an unintended read in a library built for alpha chains; its size means little. This chain connects TRBV7-7 to TRBJ2-7; D may be TRBD2 (5 bases). The V gene's germline CDR1 is SSHAT and CDR2 FNYEAQ (reference sequence). The CDR3 covers 14 residues. The CDR3 DNA reads TGTGCTAGCAGCATTGACGGGGTCTCCTACGAGCAGTACTTC. It specifies CASSIDGVSYEQYF.

About this clonotype: This beta chain appears as a stray read in a library generated for alpha chains; its size is not informative. The gene calls are TRBV18 and TRBJ1-5, with 12 bases aligning to TRBD1. The V gene's germline CDR1 is KGHSH and CDR2 LQKENI. The CDR3 has 17 amino acids. Trimming at V came to 1 base and at J to 2 bases, leaving 3 bases not matched to a gene. CDR3 DNA sequence: TGTGCCAGCTCACCACTGGGACAGGGGGCCGGCAATCAGCCCCAGCATTTT. This codes for CASSPLGQGAGNQPQHF.

Note on this clonotype: This beta chain turned up in a library designed for alpha chains; as an off-target read, its abundance says little. This chain connects TRBV10-2 to TRBJ2-3; 10 nucleotides line up with TRBD2. V shed 7 bases, J shed 3 bases, and the junction held 1 base outside the gene matches. Germline V lookup: CDR1 WSHSY, CDR2 SAAADI. The length of the CDR3 is 13 residues. CDR3 protein: CASILAGTDTQYF. The CDR3 DNA sequence: TGCGCCAGCATACTAGCGGGAACAGATACGCAGTATTTT.

Of note for this clonotype: This beta chain was picked up by a library intended for alpha chains and is off target, so its count carries little meaning. This chain joins TRBV10-3 and TRBJ1-6; a weak D match, TRBD1 (5 bases). Trimming took off 5 bases at V and 7 bases at J, with 21 bases between the two ends. The CDR3 spans 17 residues. The V gene's germline CDR1 is ENHRY and CDR2 SYGVKD. In nucleotides, the CDR3 is TGTGCCATCAGTCCGGGCCGCGGGCCGGGGGAGAATTCACCCCTCCACTTT. This translates into CAISPGRGPGENSPLHF.

On this clonotype: The library was prepared for alpha chains; this beta chain is a stray read, so its frequency means little. The chain recombines TRBV5-4 with TRBJ2-3, with D uncertain. The CDR3 consists of 14 residues. Trimming took off 0 bases at V and 0 bases at J, with 5 bases between the two ends. CDR1 SGHNT and CDR2 YYREEE come from the germline V gene (reference sequence). CDR3 nucleotides: TGTGCCAGCAGCTTGGCGTCAAGCACAGATACGCAGTATTTT. As protein: CASSLASSTDTQYF.

Turning to this clonotype: This beta chain turned up in a library designed for alpha chains; as an off-target read, its abundance says little. This chain links TRBV30 with TRBJ1-2; D remains unclear. The CDR3 is 12 amino acids. With 2 bases removed from V and 5 bases from J, the gap between germline ends came to 9 bases. Germline CDR1 reads GTSNPN; CDR2 reads SVGIG (reference sequence). The CDR3 spells CAWSPAEYGYTF. The CDR3, as DNA: TGTGCCTGGAGTCCTGCTGAGTATGGCTACACCTTC.

Notes on this clonotype: For a library built for alpha chains, this beta chain is a stray read; little rests on its size. The chain carries TRBV12-3 or TRBV12-4 and TRBJ2-1; 10 positions agree with TRBD2. The junction had 4 bases not matched to a gene; V was cut back by 5 bases and J by 3 bases. This CDR3 has 15 residues. This CDR3 is CASSLLAGVYNEQFF. CDR3 coding DNA: TGTGCCAGCAGTCTTCTAGCGGGGGTCTACAATGAGCAGTTCTTC.

Remarks on this clonotype: Within a library made for alpha chains, this beta chain is off target, and its count is uninformative. The chain combines TRBV20-1 with TRBJ1-2, with D uncertain. Germline V gene lookup returns CDR1 DFQATT and CDR2 SNEGSKA (reference sequence). This CDR3 is built from 13 residues. V was shortened by 3 bases and J by 8 bases, with 16 bases between the two germline ends. The CDR3 nucleotides read TGCAGTGCTAGGGCGACTGGTTTGCTCGGCTACACCTTC. As protein: CSARATGLLGYTF.

Comments on this clonotype: This beta chain appears as a stray read in a library generated for alpha chains; its size is not informative. The V and J genes are TRBV4-2 and TRBJ2-1; possibly TRBD2 for D (6 bases). Trimming left V 0 bases short and J 1 base short, with 13 bases between. CDR3 length: 17 amino acids. Germline V gives CDR1 LGHNA, CDR2 YNFKEQ. The CDR3 sequence: CASSQERTGASYNEQFF. CDR3 DNA: TGTGCCAGCAGCCAAGAGAGGACGGGAGCATCCTACAATGAGCAGTTCTTC.

Comments on this clonotype: This beta chain appears as a stray read in a library generated for alpha chains; its size is not informative. V usage is TRBV9 and J usage is TRBJ2-3; 8 bases map to TRBD2. The length of the CDR3 is 15 residues. V gave up 2 bases and J gave up 0 bases; unmatched junction bases: 2. The germline CDR1 and CDR2 sequences are SGDLS and YYNGEE. This CDR3 reads CASSVSGASTDTQYF. The CDR3 DNA reads TGTGCCAGCAGCGTTAGCGGGGCTAGCACAGATACGCAGTATTTT.

A word on this clonotype: This beta chain slipped into a library made for alpha chains as a stray read, so its size is not meaningful. The chain joins TRBV10-3 to TRBJ1-1; the D is unclear. Germline V lookup: CDR1 ENHRY, CDR2 SYGVKD. Trimming left V 7 bases short and J 5 bases short, with 11 bases between. The CDR3 loop spans 12 amino acids. Written as DNA, the CDR3 is TGTGCCATCACAGGCGAAGGGACTGAAGCTTTCTTT. Translation: CAITGEGTEAFF.

As to this clonotype: With the library built for alpha chains, this beta chain is off target and its frequency is not meaningful. J is TRBJ2-7 and V is TRBV6-5; TRBD2 agrees at 12 bases. Germline-derived CDR1 and CDR2 are MNHEY and SVGAGI. Trimming removed 5 bases from V and 3 bases from J; junction bases left unmatched: 8. CDR3 length: 16 amino acids. The CDR3 protein is CASSKGLAGSFYEQYF. CDR3 bases: TGTGCCAGCAGTAAAGGACTAGCGGGATCCTTCTACGAGCAGTACTTC.

As concerns this clonotype: This beta chain turned up in a library designed for alpha chains; as an off-target read, its abundance says little. V and J are TRBV12-3 or TRBV12-4 and TRBJ1-4, with a possible D match to TRBD1 (6 bases). Trimming took off 6 bases at V and 1 base at J, with 12 bases between the two ends. The CDR3 runs 15 residues. CDR3 sequence (DNA): TGTGCCAGCAGAATAACAGGGAGAACTAATGAAAAACTGTTTTTT. It translates to CASRITGRTNEKLFF.

About this clonotype itself: This beta chain came through as a stray read in a library set up for alpha chains, and its size says little. This chain joins TRBV7-3 and TRBJ2-1; 13 nucleotides agree with TRBD2. This CDR3 has 15 residues. The V and J ends lost 4 bases and 9 bases, in that order; junction bases with no gene match: 6. Germline assignment: CDR1 SGHTA and CDR2 FQGTGA. In DNA form, the CDR3 reads TGTGCCAGCAGCTCTGGACTAGCGGGAGCCCGTGAGCAGTTCTTC. Translating gives CASSSGLAGAREQFF.

As for this clonotype: Within a library made for alpha chains, this beta chain is off target, and its count is uninformative. This rearrangement joins TRBV7-6 to TRBJ2-3, with a weak D call TRBD2 (5 bases). Trimming removed 1 base from V and 2 bases from J, with 10 bases in between. The CDR3 has 15 amino acids. Germline CDR1 and CDR2: SGHVS and FNYEAQ. CDR3 nucleotide sequence: TGTGCCAGCAGCTTAGGGTTAGCGAACACAGATACGCAGTATTTT. Its protein is CASSLGLANTDTQYF. The variable domain in full, completed from reference TRBV7-6 and TRBJ2-3, reads GAGVSQSPRYKVTKRGQDVALRCDPISGHVSLYWYRQALGQGPEFLTYFNYEAQQDKSGLPNDRFSAERPEGSISTLTIQRTEQRDSAMYRCASSLGLANTDTQYFGPGTRLTVL.

Points on this clonotype: This beta chain is an off-target read within a library intended for alpha chains, so its frequency means little. The V and J genes are TRBV20-1 and TRBJ2-7; 13 bases fit TRBD2. The V segment lost 3 bases and the J segment 7 bases; nucleotides outside the gene matches: 6. The CDR3 covers 14 residues. Germline CDR1 DFQATT, CDR2 SNEGSKA (reference sequence). The CDR3 is CSARTSGGSWEQYF. The CDR3 region has the DNA TGCAGTGCTAGGACTAGCGGGGGGTCTTGGGAGCAGTACTTC.